One and the same sample provided the 6 T cell receptor beta chains below, sequenced in a study of cytomegalovirus exposure and HLA in healthy donors. PCR was performed using 60 Vbeta and 13 Jbeta primers. Sequencing used immunoSEQ multiplex PCR; TCRdb keeps in-frame clones, though not all of them. The data show approximately 170,000 clones, with 78% seen just once and roughly 7% held by the top ten. Source material: PBMCs. The receptors originated from a woman aged 40 to 49 in good health and CMV-seropositive.

The rearrangement uses TRBV11-2 and TRBJ1-2; D not certain. The CDR3 covers 15 residues. CDR1 is SGHAT and CDR2 is FQNNGV in the germline V gene. V was shortened by 1 base and J by 2 bases, with 11 bases between the two germline ends. The CDR3 nucleotides read TGTGCCAGCAGCTTAGCCCCGCGCGGGAACTATGGCTACACCTTC. Protein product: CASSLAPRGNYGYTF.

This chain uses TRBV5-1 with TRBJ1-2, with D unclear. In germline, CDR1 is SGHRS, CDR2 YFSETQ. This CDR3 region has 15 residues. V was cut by 2 bases and J by 7 bases, with 18 bases left in between. The CDR3 loop is CASSLGRREIGGYTF. Here the CDR3 DNA reads TGCGCCAGCAGCTTAGGGCGGAGGGAAATCGGTGGCTACACCTTC.

Remarks on this clone: An end of the junction differs from the germline gene, which may be a read error. V gene TRBV15 combines with J gene TRBJ2-1; the match to TRBD1 covers 9 bases. The germline V gene has CDR1 LNHNV and CDR2 YYDKDF (reference sequence). The length of the CDR3 is 13 residues. Here the CDR3 reads CATSRDLGTGSVF. The CDR3 DNA sequence: TGTGCCACCAGCAGAGATTTAGGGACAGGGTCGGTCTTC.

This clone was observed a single time. This rearrangement joins TRBV7-6 to TRBJ2-7, with 8 nucleotides matching TRBD1. CDR1 and CDR2 (germline): SGHVS, FNYEAQ. The CDR3 runs to 13 residues. The V and J ends lost 6 bases and 6 bases, in that order; junction bases with no gene match: 7. The CDR3 protein is CASSYTTGAEQYF. CDR3 DNA: TGTGCCAGCAGTTATACGACAGGGGCCGAGCAGTACTTC.

This clone has a handful of counts. The chain recombines TRBV7-9 with TRBJ2-3; TRBD2 is a possible D gene (7 bases). This CDR3 region has 13 residues. Trimming took 7 bases from V and 4 from J, leaving 12 bases between them. Looked up from germline, CDR1 is SEHNR and CDR2 is FQNEAQ (reference sequence). The CDR3 bases are TGTGCCAGCACCCGGGGGGCGGCAGATACGCAGTATTTT. Encoded protein: CASTRGAADTQYF. The full variable domain, its missing parts supplied by reference TRBV7-9 and TRBJ2-3, is DTGVSQNPRHKITKRGQNVTFRCDPISEHNRLYWYRQTLGQGPEFLTYFQNEAQLEKSRLLSDRFSAERPKGSFSTLEIQRTEQGDSAMYLCASTRGAADTQYFGPGTRLTVL.

The rearrangement uses TRBV19 and TRBJ2-1; 10 nucleotides align to TRBD1. The CDR3 covers 19 residues. Germline V lookup: CDR1 LNHDA, CDR2 SQIVND (reference sequence). V gave up 3 bases and J gave up 8 bases; unmatched junction bases: 19. For the CDR3, the DNA is TGTGCCAGTAGTATCGGGCGGGGGTCCGGGACAGGGGTGGGGGATGAGCAGTTCTTC. Encoded protein: CASSIGRGSGTGVGDEQFF.